The 13 T cell receptor beta chains given below trace back to one sample, sequenced in a study of human T cells and chemical hapten exposure. The time point here: patch test 2, 6 weeks after DPC sensitization. Regarding treatment: therapeutic diphenylcyclopropenone sensitization with weekly scalp DPC. MiXCR, applied by TCRdb to the RACE reads, yields one record per CDR3 protein. The sample lists just over 350,000 distinct CDR3 sequences; around 6% were seen once. The input for sequencing was whole blood, taken in connection with sensitization to the hapten diphenylcyclopropenone (DPC). These receptors originate from a woman between 18 and 30 years old with alopecia areata. Some clones in this sample may be carry-over from other donors' samples.

This clonotype was found a few times. The V gene is TRBV24-1, the J gene TRBJ2-1; D remains ambiguous. The CDR3 loop spans 13 amino acids. The germline V gene encodes CDR1 KGHDR and CDR2 SFDVKD. Trimming removed 2 bases from V and 5 bases from J, with 6 bases in between. The CDR3 is CATSDYTHNEQFF. The CDR3 DNA follows: TGTGCCACCAGTGATTACACACACAATGAGCAGTTCTTC.

This clonotype was seen a few times. CDR3 bases: TGTGCCAGCAAGGGTCCGACAGGGAACACTGAAGCTTTCTTT. This encodes CASKGPTGNTEAFF. The chain links TRBV27 to TRBJ1-1; tentative D call: TRBD1 (6 bases). The CDR3 is made up of 14 amino acids. Germline CDR1 is MNHEY and CDR2 is SMNVEV (reference sequence). Trimming took 7 bases from V and 1 from J, leaving 13 bases between them.

J is TRBJ2-3 and V is TRBV7-2, with TRBD2 identical over 8 bases. Germline assignment: CDR1 SGHTA and CDR2 FQGNSA. With 3 bases clipped from V and 1 base from J, the junction kept 6 bases outside the gene matches. The CDR3 has 16 residues. The CDR3 here is CASSFLPAGGTDTQYF. CDR3 nucleotide sequence: TGTGCCAGCAGCTTTCTCCCAGCGGGGGGCACAGATACGCAGTATTTT. Filled out from reference TRBV7-2 and TRBJ2-3, the complete variable domain reads GAGVSQSPSNKVTEKGKDVELRCDPISGHTALYWYRQSLGQGLEFLIYFQGNSAPDKSGLPSDRFSAERTGGSVSTLTIQRTQQEDSAVYLCASSFLPAGGTDTQYFGPGTRLTVL.

V and J are TRBV7-2 and TRBJ2-3; a possible D gene is TRBD1 (5 bases). CDR1 and CDR2 (germline): SGHTA, FQGNSA. V lost 5 bases and J lost 1, with 13 bases in between. This CDR3 has 15 amino acids. The CDR3 region is CASSPLGLRTDTQYF. As DNA, the CDR3 is TGTGCCAGCAGCCCCTTGGGGCTTCGCACAGATACGCAGTATTTT.

This clonotype was recorded many times. CDR3 protein: CASSSGRTGKYYGYTF. The CDR3 nucleotides read TGTGCCAGCAGCTCCGGCCGGACAGGGAAGTACTATGGCTACACCTTC. V usage is TRBV7-2 and J usage is TRBJ1-2, with TRBD1 matching 8 bases. Trimming at V came to 4 bases and at J to 3 bases, leaving 10 bases not matched to a gene. CDR3 length equals 16 residues. Looked up from germline, CDR1 is SGHTA and CDR2 is FQGNSA.

This clonotype was seen a handful of times. CDR3 nucleotides: TGTGCCAGCAGCTTAGACTGGGACAGGGATTCACCCCTCCACTTT. Protein product: CASSLDWDRDSPLHF. The chain combines TRBV7-9 with TRBJ1-6; 9 nucleotides agree with TRBD1. CDR1 and CDR2 from the germline V gene are SEHNR and FQNEAQ (reference sequence). J gave up 8 bases and V 1 base, and 3 bases lay outside the gene matches. This CDR3 has 15 amino acids. The full variable domain, with the rest looked up from reference TRBV7-9 and TRBJ1-6, is DTGVSQNPRHKITKRGQNVTFRCDPISEHNRLYWYRQTLGQGPEFLTYFQNEAQLEKSRLLSDRFSAERPKGSFSTLEIQRTEQGDSAMYLCASSLDWDRDSPLHFGNGTRLTVT.

This sequence joins TRBV4-1 and TRBJ1-4; D not certain. V gave up 3 bases and J gave up 2 bases, with 16 bases separating them. CDR1 MGHRA and CDR2 YSYEKL come from the germline V gene. The CDR3 loop spans 17 amino acids. The CDR3 loop is CASSQINGGVTNEKLFF. The CDR3 nucleotides read TGCGCCAGCAGCCAGATAAACGGTGGGGTGACTAATGAAAAACTGTTTTTT.

At least ten counts were recorded for this clonotype. This chain connects TRBV12-3 or TRBV12-4 to TRBJ1-1; 8 nucleotides align to TRBD1. The CDR3 runs 12 residues. V shed 6 bases and J 7 bases; nucleotides not matched to a gene: 4. The CDR3, as DNA: TGTGCCAGCAGCCTCACAGGGGGTGAAGCTTTCTTT. Encoded protein: CASSLTGGEAFF.

The table lists this clonotype with many counts. This rearrangement joins TRBV18 to TRBJ2-7; D possibly corresponds to TRBD1 (6 bases). Trimming removed 8 bases from V and 4 bases from J, with 9 bases in between. The CDR3 length is 11 residues. Germline V lookup: CDR1 KGHSH, CDR2 LQKENI. The DNA for the CDR3 is TGTGCCAGCCGCGACAGGTACGAGCAGTACTTC. Encoded protein: CASRDRYEQYF. Filled out from reference TRBV18 and TRBJ2-7, the complete variable domain reads NAGVMQNPRHLVRRRGQEARLRCSPMKGHSHVYWYRQLPEEGLKFMVYLQKENIIDESGMPKERFSAEFPKEGPSILRIQQVVRGDSAAYFCASRDRYEQYFGPGTRLTVT.

The chain uses TRBV12-3 or TRBV12-4 and TRBJ2-3, with D perhaps matching TRBD2 (5 bases). V was cut by 6 bases and J by 4 bases, with 14 bases left in between. The CDR3 runs to 14 residues. The CDR3 nucleotides read TGTGCCAGCAGCTTGGGGTGGGGAGCAGATACGCAGTATTTT. As protein: CASSLGWGADTQYF.

The rearrangement joins TRBV18 to TRBJ2-3, with D possibly matching TRBD1 (6 bases). V was cut by 8 bases and J by 2 bases, with 11 bases left in between. The germline V gene has CDR1 KGHSH and CDR2 LQKENI. The CDR3 consists of 13 residues. The CDR3 bases are TGTGCCAGCAGGGGGTTCGACACAGATACGCAGTATTTT. It is translated as CASRGFDTDTQYF.

V gene TRBV6-5 combines with J gene TRBJ1-2; D is unclear. This CDR3 comprises 16 residues. The V end lost 2 bases, the J end lost 4 bases, and 17 bases lay between the germline ends. Germline assignment: CDR1 MNHEY and CDR2 SVGAGI. The CDR3 protein is CASSYNFEVPSYGYTF. In nucleotides, the CDR3 is TGTGCCAGCAGTTACAACTTCGAAGTGCCTTCCTATGGCTACACCTTC.

This clonotype was seen repeatedly, ten times or more. The J gene is TRBJ2-1, the V gene TRBV11-3, with a possible D match to TRBD1 (5 bases). Germline assignment: CDR1 SGHNT and CDR2 YENEEA. V lost 0 bases, J lost 2 bases, and 11 bases lay in between. The CDR3 consists of 16 residues. CDR3 region: CASSLEPEGAYNEQFF. In DNA, the CDR3 is TGTGCCAGCAGCTTAGAACCGGAAGGGGCCTACAATGAGCAGTTCTTC.